The next 28 T cell receptor beta chains were all read from a single sample in a study of T cells in Graves' hyperthyroidism and ophthalmopathy. Template material for amplifying TCR beta CDR3 regions consisted of RNA transcripts. HTBI primers were employed in a first-round RT-PCR of the TCR CDR3. MiXCR was run by TCRdb on the multiplex PCR reads, yielding one entry per CDR3 protein. The repertoire holds hundreds of thousands of distinct CDR3 sequences, with approximately 15% as singletons. Material for sequencing was blood. Source of these receptors: a young woman with Graves' hyperthyroidism that later progressed to Graves' ophthalmopathy.

This clonotype was observed a handful of times. This rearrangement joins TRBV19 to TRBJ2-7; a weak D match, TRBD2 (5 bases). CDR1 and CDR2 (germline): LNHDA, SQIVND (reference sequence). Trimming took 3 bases from V and 3 from J, leaving 9 bases between them. This CDR3 contains 13 residues. CDR3 in DNA: TGTGCCAGTAGTATTGGGGAGATCTACGAGCAGTACTTC. Translating gives CASSIGEIYEQYF.

The chain employs TRBV29-1 and TRBJ2-5; 7 nucleotides agree with TRBD1. The CDR3 spans 16 residues. CDR1 and CDR2 (germline): SQVTM, ANQGSEA. After removal of 4 bases from V and 2 bases from J, the junction contained 13 bases not matched to a gene. The CDR3 sequence: CSVASLLTGLQETQYF. The CDR3 nucleotides read TGCAGCGTTGCCTCACTACTGACAGGGTTGCAAGAGACCCAGTACTTC.

This clonotype showed up many times. The V gene is TRBV27, the J gene TRBJ2-1; a possible D gene is TRBD1 (6 bases). V was clipped by 2 bases and J by 6 bases, with 14 bases between them. From germline, CDR1 is MNHEY and CDR2 SMNVEV (reference sequence). The CDR3 runs to 15 residues. CDR3 residues: CASSLTVTGFNEQFF. CDR3 DNA: TGTGCCAGCAGTTTAACGGTAACAGGGTTCAATGAGCAGTTCTTC.

This clonotype came up many times. This chain joins TRBV28 and TRBJ1-2, with D unresolved. CDR1 and CDR2 (germline): MDHEN, SYDVKM. The CDR3 length is 13 residues. The V end lost 8 bases, the J end lost 3 bases, and 13 bases lay between the germline ends. The CDR3 here is CASYTSGDYGYTF. The CDR3 region has the DNA TGTGCCAGCTATACCAGTGGGGACTATGGCTACACCTTC.

The J gene is TRBJ1-2, the V gene TRBV29-1; the D is unclear. The CDR3 totals 11 residues. V was clipped by 4 bases and J by 7 bases, with 10 bases between them. Germline loops: CDR1 SQVTM, CDR2 ANQGSEA. CDR3 protein: CSVALRSGYTF. The CDR3 nucleotides are TGCAGCGTTGCCTTACGGAGTGGCTACACCTTC.

This clonotype was counted a few times. The chain is built from TRBV28 and TRBJ2-4; D possibly corresponds to TRBD2 (7 bases). Trimming cost V 8 bases and J 9 bases, with 17 bases left between them. Germline CDR1 is MDHEN and CDR2 is SYDVKM. The CDR3 loop spans 13 amino acids. In DNA, the CDR3 is TGTGCCAGCCGAGAGGCGGGGGCGAGCATTCAGTACTTC. Translation gives CASREAGASIQYF.

This clonotype was picked up many times. The chain uses TRBV7-3 and TRBJ2-2, with TRBD2 matching over 10 bases. The CDR3 sequence is 16 residues long. The J segment lost 6 bases and the V segment lost 9 bases, leaving 13 bases of the junction unmatched. Looked up from germline, CDR1 is SGHTA and CDR2 is FQGTGA. CDR3 protein: CASDRVAGGVAGELFF. The CDR3 DNA reads TGTGCCAGTGATAGGGTAGCGGGAGGAGTCGCCGGGGAGCTGTTTTTT. The whole variable domain, remainder taken from reference TRBV7-3 and TRBJ2-2, is GAGVSQTPSNKVTEKGKYVELRCDPISGHTALYWYRQSLGQGPEFLIYFQGTGAADDSGLPNDRFFAVRPEGSVSTLKIQRTERGDSAVYLCASDRVAGGVAGELFFGEGSRLTVL.

A word on this clonotype: A much larger clone differs from this one at a single base, so this may be a read error. The V call is TRBV29-1, the J call TRBJ1-1; D uncertain. Germline lookup yields CDR1 SQVTM and CDR2 ANQGSEA. The CDR3 contains 14 residues. The CDR3 sequence: CSAEPGSLNTEAFF. In nucleotides, the CDR3 is TGCAGCGCTGAACCGGGGAGCTTGAACACTGAAGCTTTCTTT.

Only a few counts were recorded for this clonotype. The chain combines TRBV20-1 with TRBJ1-5; D remains unclear. This CDR3 is built from 13 residues. The germline V gene has CDR1 DFQATT and CDR2 SNEGSKA (reference sequence). V was clipped by 3 bases and J by 4 bases, with 10 bases between them. CDR3 sequence reads: CSASTGSNQPQHF. The CDR3 region has the DNA TGCAGTGCTAGTACCGGATCGAATCAGCCCCAGCATTTT.

This clonotype came up many times. The rearrangement links TRBV29-1 to TRBJ1-1, with unresolved D. V was pared by 5 bases and J by 1 base, with 5 bases between. Germline loops: CDR1 SQVTM, CDR2 ANQGSEA. This CDR3 contains 11 residues. The CDR3, as DNA: TGCAGCGTTCAGGAGAACACTGAAGCTTTCTTT. Translating gives CSVQENTEAFF.

This rearrangement joins TRBV6-4 to TRBJ1-1; no reliable D call. Germline V CDR1 and CDR2: MRHNA, SNTAGT. CDR3 length: 16 residues. V shed 0 bases and J shed 6 bases, with 17 bases lying between them. The CDR3 loop is CASSDSSRVETAEAFF. In nucleotides, the CDR3 is TGTGCCAGCAGTGACTCCTCCCGGGTGGAGACGGCTGAAGCTTTCTTT.

This clonotype has a count of ten or more. V and J are TRBV28 and TRBJ2-7; 10 positions match TRBD1. The trim removed 6 bases at V and 6 bases at J, leaving 8 bases unmatched. The germline CDR1 and CDR2 sequences are MDHEN and SYDVKM. The CDR3 contains 14 residues. CDR3 sequence: CASRGQTGGAEQYF. Written as DNA, the CDR3 is TGTGCCAGCAGGGGTCAGACAGGGGGCGCCGAGCAGTACTTC.

This clonotype has just a few counts. V gene TRBV10-3 combines with J gene TRBJ1-5, with D unclear. V was cut by 9 bases and J by 4 bases, with 10 bases left in between. The CDR3 spans 12 residues. Germline CDR1 ENHRY, CDR2 SYGVKD. CDR3 coding DNA: TGTGCCATTAGGACCGGGAATCAGCCCCAGCATTTT. Amino acids: CAIRTGNQPQHF.

The chain has TRBV9 and TRBJ2-7; TRBD2 might be the D (6 bases). The CDR3 length is 16 residues. CDR1 is SGDLS and CDR2 is YYNGEE in the germline V gene. CDR3 in DNA: TGTGCTAGCGGCGTAGCTGGAGGGGCCCCATCCTACGAGCAGTACTTC. Translated, it gives CASGVAGGAPSYEQYF.

This clonotype was counted ten times or more. V gene TRBV20-1 combines with J gene TRBJ2-1; 11 bases align to TRBD2. With V trimmed by 3 bases and J by 0 bases, 7 bases remained unmatched. The CDR3 runs 17 residues. Germline-derived CDR1 and CDR2 are DFQATT and SNEGSKA (reference sequence). CDR3 coding DNA: TGCAGTGCTAGTGGACTAGCGGGCATTATCTCCTACAATGAGCAGTTCTTC. Translating it yields CSASGLAGIISYNEQFF.

This clonotype was observed a handful of times. The chain combines TRBV27 with TRBJ1-4; D is ambiguous. The CDR3 spans 15 residues. The germline CDR1 and CDR2 sequences are MNHEY and SMNVEV (reference sequence). With 5 bases removed from V and 4 bases from J, the gap between germline ends came to 14 bases. The CDR3 sequence is CASSKLAGNNEKLFF. In DNA form, the CDR3 reads TGTGCCAGCAGTAAGCTTGCGGGCAATAATGAAAAACTGTTTTTT.

This clonotype came up a few times. Here the CDR3 reads CSAIISTGYGYTF. The CDR3 DNA is TGCAGTGCCATTATTAGTACAGGCTATGGCTACACCTTC. The V gene is TRBV20-1, the J gene TRBJ1-2; perhaps TRBD1 as D (5 bases). The germline V and J ends were trimmed by 6 bases and 4 bases, with 15 bases remaining between them. In germline, CDR1 is DFQATT, CDR2 SNEGSKA (reference sequence). The CDR3 sequence is 13 residues long.

In its sample, this clonotype was seen many times. The chain joins TRBV24-1 to TRBJ2-1; tentatively, D is TRBD2 (5 bases). Germline CDR1 and CDR2: KGHDR and SFDVKD. Trimming pared 0 bases from V and 8 bases from J, leaving 16 bases between. The CDR3 has 16 amino acids. This CDR3 is CATSDLGRGEGDEQFF. The CDR3 DNA sequence: TGTGCCACCAGTGATTTGGGCCGGGGTGAGGGCGATGAGCAGTTCTTC.

This chain links TRBV6-1 with TRBJ1-3; the D is unclear. Germline CDR1 MNHNS, CDR2 SASEGT. Trimming stripped 3 bases from V and 0 bases from J, with 9 bases between. This CDR3 is 15 amino acids long. The DNA of the CDR3 is TGTGCCAGCAGTGAGCTTGGCAGCTCTGGAAACACCATATATTTT. This encodes CASSELGSSGNTIYF.

This clonotype was detected only a few times. CDR3 residues: CASRPRDYTEAFF. The CDR3 DNA follows: TGTGCCAGCAGACCCAGGGACTACACTGAAGCTTTCTTT. The gene calls are TRBV7-9 and TRBJ1-1; possibly TRBD1 for D (5 bases). CDR1 SEHNR and CDR2 FQNEAQ come from the germline V gene (reference sequence). The V gene lost 6 bases and the J gene lost 3 bases, with 11 bases spanning the gap. The CDR3 runs to 13 residues.

The J gene is TRBJ1-1, the V gene TRBV27; tentatively, D is TRBD1 (6 bases). The V end was cut by 6 bases, the J end by 5 bases, with 25 bases between. Per the germline V gene, CDR1 is MNHEY and CDR2 is SMNVEV (reference sequence). The CDR3 contains 17 residues. The CDR3 DNA is TGTGCCAGCAGCCTGGAGGTTATCGGGGGCCCTGGGACTGAAGCTTTCTTT. Translating gives CASSLEVIGGPGTEAFF.

Ten or more counts support this clonotype. The chain joins TRBV28 to TRBJ2-1; D remains ambiguous. V shed 2 bases and J shed 8 bases, with 10 bases lying between them. Germline V gene sequence: CDR1 MDHEN, CDR2 SYDVKM. The CDR3 contains 13 residues. The DNA for the CDR3 is TGTGCCAGCAGTTTACGAGGCTTTCATGAGCAGTTCTTC. As protein: CASSLRGFHEQFF.

The table lists this clonotype with many counts. The CDR3 sequence: CASSQDLPSYEQYF. CDR3 coding DNA: TGTGCCAGCAGCCAAGATCTACCTTCCTACGAGCAGTACTTC. The rearrangement joins TRBV3-1 to TRBJ2-7; D gene ambiguous. CDR3 length equals 14 residues. Germline CDR1 LGHDT, CDR2 YNNKEL (reference sequence). Trimming removed 0 bases from V and 1 base from J, with 7 bases in between.

This clonotype was detected only a few times. The chain joins TRBV7-3 to TRBJ1-1; D might be TRBD1 (6 bases). The V gene's germline CDR1 is SGHTA and CDR2 FQGTGA. V lost 4 bases, J lost 2 bases, and 14 bases lay in between. CDR3 length: 15 amino acids. The CDR3 protein is CASSSSGQINTEAFF. DNA for the CDR3: TGTGCCAGCAGCTCCTCTGGACAGATCAACACTGAAGCTTTCTTT.

In this sample, this clonotype turned up many times. The chain recombines TRBV6-1 with TRBJ1-5; D unresolved. Germline CDR1 and CDR2: MNHNS and SASEGT. The V end was cut by 3 bases, the J end by 1 base, with 7 bases between. The CDR3 runs 14 residues. The DNA for the CDR3 is TGTGCCAGCAGTGACACCGTAAGCAATCAGCCCCAGCATTTT. Translating gives CASSDTVSNQPQHF.

There are many counts of this clonotype. This rearrangement joins TRBV30 to TRBJ2-2; D not certain. With 4 bases removed from V and 5 bases from J, the gap between germline ends came to 11 bases. CDR1 GTSNPN and CDR2 SVGIG come from the germline V gene (reference sequence). The CDR3 has 13 amino acids. CDR3 sequence (DNA): TGTGCCTGGAACTGGTTACCGACCGGGGAGCTGTTTTTT. It translates to CAWNWLPTGELFF.

V is TRBV6-1 and J is TRBJ2-2; D is possibly TRBD2 (5 bases). Germline CDR1 MNHNS, CDR2 SASEGT. The CDR3 length is 14 residues. V was trimmed by 6 bases and J by 5 bases, leaving 13 bases between them. The DNA for the CDR3 is TGTGCCAGCAGGCTCTTGGGCGGGACCGGGGAGCTGTTTTTT. It is translated as CASRLLGGTGELFF.

The chain is built from TRBV10-1 and TRBJ2-3, with unresolved D. Germline V gene data show CDR1 as WNHNN and CDR2 as SYGVQD (reference sequence). This CDR3 has 15 amino acids. The ends were cut back, 3 bases at V and 0 bases at J, with 10 bases in the middle. The CDR3 bases are TGCGCCAGCAGTGATTCTAACCCTAGCACAGATACGCAGTATTTT. Translating gives CASSDSNPSTDTQYF.